This is a list of T cell receptor beta chains from one sample in a study of CD8+ T cells in alopecia areata. Assay: immunoSEQ multiplex PCR; the TCRdb copy retains only in-frame clones and omits some. Here the sample spans about 210,000 clones, roughly two fifths being singletons. The sample was CD4+ T cells sorted from blood, taken around week 31, from a patient treated with tofacitinib. These receptors all come from a human donor with alopecia areata. Each CDR3 is given with its conserved first and last residue. The order of the fields is D gene, J gene, V gene, clone size, CDR3 DNA, CDR3 protein. The D gene is left open where the match is weak. Size values are once, few and many counts, or a class for expanded clones, and some rows have none.

>.|TRBJ1-6|TRBV7-9|few
TGTGCCAGCACCCTAAATAATTCACCCCTCCACTTT
CASTLNNSPLHF
>.|TRBJ2-7|TRBV7-2|.
TGTGCCAGCAGCCGTGGGGCAGGGTTCCCCTACGAGCAGTACTTC
CASSRGAGFPYEQYF
>TRBD1|TRBJ1-2|TRBV29-1|.
TGCAGCGTTATTAGACAGGGCCAAACTAACGGCTACACCTTC
CSVIRQGQTNGYTF
>TRBD1|TRBJ1-6|TRBV9|.
TGTGCCAGCTCAGGGGGCCGGAATTCACCCCTCCACTTT
CASSGGRNSPLHF
>.|TRBJ2-5|TRBV7-9|.
TGTGCCAGCAGCGCGTACCAAGAGACCCAGTACTTC
CASSAYQETQYF
>.|TRBJ1-2|TRBV6-5|.
TGTGCCAGCGGAAAGGGCTATGGCTACACCTTC
CASGKGYGYTF
>.|TRBJ2-7|TRBV30|.
TGTGCCTGCCCTCACCAGGTACAACTGATCTTC
CACPHQVQLIF
>TRBD2|TRBJ2-6|TRBV4-1|once
TGCGCCAGCAGCCAAGACCCCACTAGCGGACTATTCTCTGGGGCCAACGTCCTGACTTTC
CASSQDPTSGLFSGANVLTF
>TRBD2|TRBJ2-5|TRBV6-5|.
TGTGCCAGCAGTTTCAGCGGGAGAGGACAAAAGACCCAGTACTTC
CASSFSGRGQKTQYF
>TRBD2|TRBJ2-3|TRBV7-2|.
TGTGCCAGCAGCTTAGTTGGCGGGGGGGCCGTAGATACGCAGTATTTT
CASSLVGGGAVDTQYF
>.|TRBJ2-7|TRBV10-3|few
TGTGCCATCAGCACCTCCCCAGGGTACGAGCAGTACTTC
CAISTSPGYEQYF
>.|TRBJ1-5|TRBV6-1|few
TGTGCCAGCAGTGCCGGACACGTCAATCAGCCCCAGCATTTT
CASSAGHVNQPQHF
>.|TRBJ2-1|TRBV5-1|.
TGCGCCAGCAGCTTACTAGCCGGGAGCAATGAGCAGTTCTTC
CASSLLAGSNEQFF
>.|TRBJ1-1|TRBV29-1|few
TGCAGCGTTGCCGGGGGGGGAACACCACTTGGGACTGAAGCCTTCTTT
CSVAGGGTPLGTEAFF
>.|TRBJ1-4|TRBV18|few
TGTGCCAGCTCACCAGGGCAGGGTGAAAAACTGTTTTTT
CASSPGQGEKLFF
>.|TRBJ2-5|TRBV6-1|few
TGTGCCAGCAGTCACAACAAGGGGTCGCAAGAGACCCAGTACTTC
CASSHNKGSQETQYF
>.|TRBJ2-7|TRBV7-6|.
TGTGCCAGCAGCGTCTACGAGCAGTACTTC
CASSVYEQYF
>TRBD1|TRBJ1-6|TRBV25-1|few
TGTGCCAGCAGTGAGCCCGGGACAGGAAAATATTCACCCCTCCACTTT
CASSEPGTGKYSPLHF
>TRBD1|TRBJ2-7|TRBV4-1|.
TGCGCCAGCAGCCAAGTACCGGGACAGGGGGCCTACGAGCAGTACTTC
CASSQVPGQGAYEQYF
>TRBD2|TRBJ2-3|TRBV2|.
TGTGCCAGCAGTGAACACCGAGCGGGGGGGCTAGATACGCAGTATTTT
CASSEHRAGGLDTQYF
>.|TRBJ2-1|TRBV30|.
TGTGCCTGGGGGATGCCAAACGGATACAATGAGCAGTTCTTC
CAWGMPNGYNEQFF
>.|TRBJ1-4|TRBV2|.
TGTGCCGGGTCGAGACAGGAAGCTGAAAAACTGTTTTTT
CAGSRQEAEKLFF
>TRBD1|TRBJ1-6|TRBV6-1|.
TGTGCCAGCAGTGAAGCAGGGACAGGGGTTTGGACCTATAATTCACCCCTCCACTTT
CASSEAGTGVWTYNSPLHF
>.|TRBJ2-3|TRBV19|.
TGTGCCAGTAGTATGGAAGCGAGGGGCACAGATACGCAGTATTTT
CASSMEARGTDTQYF
>TRBD1|TRBJ1-2|TRBV5-6|.
TGTGCCAGCAGCTTGGTTGACAGGGATGGCTACACCTTC
CASSLVDRDGYTF
>.|TRBJ2-7|TRBV6-5|few
TGTGCCAGCAGACCCACGACATCCCTCTACGAGCAGTACTTC
CASRPTTSLYEQYF
>.|TRBJ2-3|TRBV7-2|few
TGTGCCAGCAGCCTCAACAGCGGAGATACGCAGTATTTT
CASSLNSGDTQYF
>TRBD1|TRBJ1-1|TRBV5-6|.
TGTGCCAGCAGCCCGATGGGACAGGGGGACACTGAAGCTTTCTTT
CASSPMGQGDTEAFF
>.|TRBJ2-7|TRBV6-6|.
TGTGCCAGCAGTTACTCGACTAGTTCGAACGAGCAGTACTTC
CASSYSTSSNEQYF
>TRBD1|TRBJ2-7|TRBV29-1|.
TGCAGCGCCAAAGGGACAGTCAGCTCCTACGAGCAGTACTTC
CSAKGTVSSYEQYF
>.|TRBJ2-6|TRBV10-3|.
TGTGCCATCAGTGAATGGGGAACCGGGGCCAACGTCCTGACTTTC
CAISEWGTGANVLTF
>.|TRBJ1-5|TRBV30|.
TGTGCCTGGACCCCGGATGGTAGGGGCAATCAGCCCCAGCATTTT
CAWTPDGRGNQPQHF
>TRBD2|TRBJ2-1|TRBV29-1|.
TGCAGCGTTGAAGCCACTAGCGGGGCCAACCCGTTCTTC
CSVEATSGANPFF
>TRBD1|TRBJ1-2|TRBV27|.
TGTGCCAGCTCCACCCCCGGGACAGGGGGTATTGGCTACACCTTC
CASSTPGTGGIGYTF
>.|TRBJ1-2|TRBV30|.
TGTGCCTGGAGTGAACCAAGGGGGGCTAACTATGGCTACACCTTC
CAWSEPRGANYGYTF
>TRBD2|TRBJ2-7|TRBV2|.
TGTGCCAGCAGGCCCGGACTAGCGGGGATCTACGAGCAGTACTTC
CASRPGLAGIYEQYF
>TRBD1|TRBJ2-7|TRBV29-1|few
TGCAGCGGCGGACAGGGGGGGACCCGCGAGCAGTACTTC
CSGGQGGTREQYF